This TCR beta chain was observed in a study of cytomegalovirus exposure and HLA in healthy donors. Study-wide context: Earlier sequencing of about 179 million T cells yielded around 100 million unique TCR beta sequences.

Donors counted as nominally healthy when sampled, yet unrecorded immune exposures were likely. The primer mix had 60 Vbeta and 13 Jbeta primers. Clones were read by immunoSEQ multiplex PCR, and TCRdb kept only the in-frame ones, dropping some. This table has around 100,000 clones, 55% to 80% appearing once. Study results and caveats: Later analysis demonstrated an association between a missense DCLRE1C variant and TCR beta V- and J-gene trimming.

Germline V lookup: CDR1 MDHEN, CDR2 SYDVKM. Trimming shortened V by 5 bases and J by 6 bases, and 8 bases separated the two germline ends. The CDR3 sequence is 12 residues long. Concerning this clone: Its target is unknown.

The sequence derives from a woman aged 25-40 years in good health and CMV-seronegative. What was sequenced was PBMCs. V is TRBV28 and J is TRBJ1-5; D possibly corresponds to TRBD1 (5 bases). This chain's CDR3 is CASSSQGQPQHF. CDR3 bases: TGTGCCAGCAGTAGCCAGGGTCAGCCCCAGCATTTT.